The clone carrying this TCR beta chain showed up just a few times. The data were taken from a study of identical twins. The CDR3 totals 14 residues. The ends were cut back, 6 bases at V and 4 bases at J, with 14 bases in the middle. Germline-derived CDR1 and CDR2 are SGHVS and FQNEAQ. TCRdb itself ran the 5' RACE reads through MiXCR, one entry per CDR3 protein. Here the sample spans roughly 190,000 distinct CDR3 sequences, approximately 15% being singletons. This same sample was also part of a study on T cells expressing NK-cell markers.

V gene TRBV7-8 combines with J gene TRBJ2-3, with no clear D. The origin of this receptor is a woman younger than 35 in good health. Specimen: CD8+ T cells sorted from blood. The CDR3 nucleotides are TGTGCCAGCAGGCTTGGATCGGGTCCAGATACGCAGTATTTT. This encodes CASRLGSGPDTQYF.